Below, 18 T cell receptor beta chains from the same sample are listed, as sequenced in a study of a mutant IDH1 vaccine in newly diagnosed glioma. Method: immunoSEQ multiplex PCR; TCRdb's copy keeps in-frame clones and lacks some. The sample yields under 35,000 clones, 82% seen once. Described time point: baseline, week 1 (first vaccination visit). Sample treatment: pre-vaccination baseline after standard-of-care therapy. The sample here was PBMCs, taken from a glioma patient treated with radiotherapy, temozolomide or both. All receptors derive from a man in his thirties or forties with glioma.

The V gene is TRBV2, the J gene TRBJ1-2; D remains unclear. Germline values: CDR1 SNHLY, CDR2 FYNNEI. CDR3 length equals 17 residues. Between the trimmed V and J ends, which lost 6 bases and 1 base, there was a span of 21 bases. The CDR3 spells CASSRLKTTVYNYGYTF. In DNA form, the CDR3 reads TGTGCCAGCAGCCGACTTAAGACAACAGTTTATAACTATGGCTACACCTTC.

The gene calls are TRBV15 and TRBJ2-7; 7 nucleotides align to TRBD1. The germline gives CDR1 LNHNV, CDR2 YYDKDF (reference sequence). V shed 3 bases, J shed 0 bases, and the junction held 5 bases outside the gene matches. The CDR3 loop spans 15 amino acids. The CDR3 nucleotides are TGTGCCACCAGCAGCGACCGGACAGGCTCCTACGAGCAGTACTTC. This sequence encodes CATSSDRTGSYEQYF.

The chain links TRBV4-3 to TRBJ2-7, with D possibly matching TRBD1 (6 bases). CDR1 and CDR2 (germline): LGHNA, YSLEER. The CDR3 is 15 amino acids. Trimming took 0 bases from V and 3 from J, leaving 12 bases between them. This CDR3 is CASSQDVQGNYEQYF. The CDR3 DNA follows: TGCGCCAGCAGCCAAGATGTGCAGGGGAACTACGAGCAGTACTTC.

The rearrangement links TRBV19 to TRBJ2-7; 7 bases match TRBD2. The CDR3 is made up of 14 amino acids. Germline trimming cut 6 bases from V and 3 bases from J; bases unmatched to any gene: 8. Germline CDR1 is LNHDA and CDR2 is SQIVND (reference sequence). CDR3 coding DNA: TGTGCCAGTAGCCCAGGGCGGGGGATCTACGAGCAGTACTTC. This codes for CASSPGRGIYEQYF.

This rearrangement joins TRBV6-1 to TRBJ1-5; D gene ambiguous. This CDR3 spans 14 amino acids. Germline V gene sequence: CDR1 MNHNS, CDR2 SASEGT. V shed 5 bases and J shed 0 bases, with 8 bases lying between them. CDR3 DNA: TGTGCCAGCAGTAAGGGATATAGCAATCAGCCCCAGCATTTT. Residues: CASSKGYSNQPQHF.

The rearrangement uses TRBV5-1 and TRBJ1-4; D possibly corresponds to TRBD1 (5 bases). Germline V gives CDR1 SGHRS, CDR2 YFSETQ. CDR3 length: 15 residues. Trimming stripped 0 bases from V and 5 bases from J, with 11 bases between. The CDR3: CASSLAGARNEKLFF. CDR3 bases: TGCGCCAGCAGCTTGGCTGGGGCTAGAAATGAAAAACTGTTTTTT.

As DNA, the CDR3 is TGCGCCAGCAGGGACGGGGGGACCCAGTACTTC. Its translation: CASRDGGTQYF. V is TRBV5-1 and J is TRBJ2-5; D may be TRBD2 (6 bases). Germline V CDR1 and CDR2: SGHRS, YFSETQ. V shed 5 bases and J shed 7 bases, with 9 bases lying between them. The CDR3 contains 11 residues.

This chain uses TRBV10-3 with TRBJ2-1, with 11 positions matching TRBD1. CDR1 and CDR2 (germline): ENHRY, SYGVKD. After removal of 5 bases from V and 0 bases from J, the junction contained 3 bases not matched to a gene. CDR3 length: 16 amino acids. For the CDR3, the DNA is TGTGCCATCAGTTCGGGACAGGGGGACTCCTACAATGAGCAGTTCTTC. Translation: CAISSGQGDSYNEQFF.

J is TRBJ2-7 and V is TRBV5-1; 12 nucleotides align to TRBD2. The V and J ends lost 4 bases and 4 bases, in that order; junction bases with no gene match: 3. In germline, CDR1 is SGHRS, CDR2 YFSETQ. This CDR3 has 14 residues. CDR3 protein: CASSKTSGGYEQYF. The CDR3 region has the DNA TGCGCCAGCAGCAAGACTAGCGGGGGTTACGAGCAGTACTTC. Full variable domain (remainder filled in from reference TRBV5-1 and TRBJ2-7): KAGVTQTPRYLIKTRGQQVTLSCSPISGHRSVSWYQQTPGQGLQFLFEYFSETQRNKGNFPGRFSGRQFSNSRSEMNVSTLELGDSALYLCASSKTSGGYEQYFGPGTRLTVT.

The rearrangement joins TRBV6-6 to TRBJ2-7; no clear D gene. The CDR3 is 14 amino acids. Looked up from germline, CDR1 is MNHNY and CDR2 is SVGAGI (reference sequence). The V end was cut by 6 bases, the J end by 0 bases, with 12 bases between. CDR3 coding DNA: TGTGCCAGCAGCCCTGTCCGGAGCTCCTACGAGCAGTACTTC. This gives the protein CASSPVRSSYEQYF.

The chain has TRBV10-3 and TRBJ2-1, with 10 bases fitting TRBD2. CDR3 length: 16 residues. Looked up from germline, CDR1 is ENHRY and CDR2 is SYGVKD. V dropped 4 bases and J dropped 3; count of bases not matched to a gene: 6. The CDR3 DNA is TGTGCCATCAGTGTGGGAGCGGGAGGGAACTACAATGAGCAGTTCTTC. It is translated as CAISVGAGGNYNEQFF.

CDR3 DNA sequence: TGCGCCAGCAGCCCAACAGCGTCAGGGGAGGGTGGCTACACCTTC. This translates into CASSPTASGEGGYTF. This sequence joins TRBV4-3 and TRBJ1-2, with D perhaps TRBD1 (6 bases). Germline CDR1 reads LGHNA; CDR2 reads YSLEER. Trimming shortened V by 4 bases and J by 7 bases, and 19 bases separated the two germline ends. The CDR3 consists of 15 residues.

The V gene is TRBV7-9, the J gene TRBJ2-7, with D possibly matching TRBD2 (6 bases). The germline V and J ends were trimmed by 5 bases and 6 bases, with 17 bases remaining between them. The V gene's germline CDR1 is SEHNR and CDR2 FQNEAQ (reference sequence). The CDR3 loop spans 14 amino acids. The CDR3: CASSTRRARSEQYF. As DNA, the CDR3 is TGTGCCAGCAGCACCAGGAGGGCCCGCTCCGAGCAGTACTTC.

V and J are TRBV27 and TRBJ2-1, with TRBD1 matching over 7 bases. The germline gives CDR1 MNHEY, CDR2 SMNVEV (reference sequence). The V and J ends lost 3 bases and 2 bases, in that order; junction bases with no gene match: 10. The CDR3 runs 17 residues. The CDR3 DNA is TGTGCCAGCAGTTTTTATAGGGGGCTATCAACCTACAATGAGCAGTTCTTC. Its protein is CASSFYRGLSTYNEQFF.

The chain joins TRBV29-1 to TRBJ2-1, with D hard to call. Germline-derived CDR1 and CDR2 are SQVTM and ANQGSEA. The CDR3 is 13 amino acids. The V end was cut by 7 bases, the J end by 3 bases, with 13 bases between. The chain's CDR3 is CSASKDGYNEQFF. As DNA, the CDR3 is TGCAGCGCGTCAAAGGACGGCTACAATGAGCAGTTCTTC.

This chain connects TRBV15 to TRBJ1-5, with 7 nucleotides matching TRBD1. The CDR3 has 14 residues. Germline V gives CDR1 LNHNV, CDR2 YYDKDF (reference sequence). V was clipped by 4 bases and J by 2 bases; unmatched bases: 2. CDR3 DNA: TGTGCCACCAGCACAGGACAGGGCAATCAGCCCCAGCATTTT. Translation gives CATSTGQGNQPQHF.

This clone has only a few counts. The chain uses TRBV29-1 and TRBJ1-2; 7 nucleotides agree with TRBD1. The germline V gene encodes CDR1 SQVTM and CDR2 ANQGSEA. V was pared by 3 bases and J by 3 bases, with 7 bases of the junction left unmatched. The CDR3 extends over 14 amino acids. The CDR3 reads CSVDRRGIDYGYTF. CDR3 nucleotides: TGCAGCGTTGACCGCAGGGGGATTGACTATGGCTACACCTTC. Full variable domain (missing parts from reference TRBV29-1 and TRBJ1-2): SAVISQKPSRDICQRGTSLTIQCQVDSQVTMMFWYRQQPGQSLTLIATANQGSEATYESGFVIDKFPISRPNLTFSTLTVSNMSPEDSSIYLCSVDRRGIDYGYTFGSGTRLTVV.

V gene TRBV7-9 combines with J gene TRBJ1-3; D uncertain. Per germline, CDR1 SEHNR and CDR2 FQNEAQ (reference sequence). The CDR3 spans 12 residues. The V end lost 4 bases, the J end lost 8 bases, and 9 bases lay between the germline ends. The CDR3 DNA reads TGTGCCAGCAGCTCCAGCACCTACACCATATATTTT. Translating gives CASSSSTYTIYF.